Detailed here is one T cell receptor beta chain. This clonotype has more than one count but fewer than ten. The antigen it binds to is not known. No base-level quality is on record; no much larger clone is a single base apart. In the germline V gene, CDR1 corresponds to SGHTA and CDR2 to FQGTGA. Unmatched junction bases come to 15, with V trimmed by 5 bases and J by 8 bases. Including the terminal cysteine and phenylalanine, the CDR3 comprises 16 residues. Kept here is only the CDR3 DNA, which spans 48 bases and is read in frame from base 1. The sample originates from a study of T-cell memory formation after mild COVID-19 (dated by TCRdb to the early 2020s). A note on the overall study: TCR sequence clusters from the two donors were largely donor specific. Two young, previously healthy adult volunteers, one female and one male, were included in the cohort. In two donors, T-cell clones that expanded and contracted after mild COVID-19 were tracked by sequencing TCRalpha and TCRbeta repertoires over time.

What the research found in general, with its limitations: SARS-CoV-2 specificity was not confirmed for the second-wave clones peaking on day 37. Some responding clones were detected in pre-infection memory, suggesting pre-existing cross-reactive memory T cells joined the SARS-CoV-2 response. Clones that contracted from day 15 to 85 showed balanced CD4/CD8 phenotypes, whereas a second wave of clones that expanded from day 15 to 37 leaned towards CD4+. Contracting CD4+ clones were found mainly in CM and EM memory subsets, while CD8+ clones were enriched in EMRA. Only two mild cases were covered by the study, and larger cohorts that include severe cases with pre-infection samples were considered necessary.

PBMCs were isolated by Ficoll-Paque density gradient centrifugation. Sequencing took place on an Illumina NovaSeq 6000. TCRalpha and TCRbeta cDNA libraries were constructed by 5'RACE with constant-segment primers, with sample barcodes and unique molecular identifiers being introduced. RNA was extracted from every sample with Trizol reagent. Library amplification was performed in two PCR steps, and a second sample barcode and Illumina TruSeq adapters were introduced in the second step. Sequencing of the libraries was done on an Illumina NovaSeq, producing 2 x 150 bp paired-end reads. Per the source publication's procedure: With migec v1.2.7, reads were demultiplexed and then collapsed into UMI-guided consensus sequences. Using mixcr v2.1.11, the UMI consensuses were aligned to TRA and TRB V and J templates and assembled into clonotypes. Clonotypes were classified as expanded or contracted when called significant by both edgeR and NoisET, with noise models trained on biological replicates. edgeR calls used a false discovery rate-adjusted p below 0.01 and a log2 fold-change threshold of 1. As an exploratory analysis of dynamics, PCA with hierarchical clustering was applied to max-normalized trajectories of the 1000 most abundant clonotypes. The CD4 or CD8 phenotype of responding clones was assigned using the separately sequenced CD4+ and CD8+ repertoires. The public reads were reprocessed in TCRdb via fastp at Q25 and MiXCR, keeping in-frame beta chains. For every CDR3 protein sequence, its rows merge into one entry that carries the most common genes and DNA. In this record, the V and J calls reflect TCRdb's handling and not the investigators' own analysis. In this sample the table shows 250,000 to 350,000 distinct CDR3 sequences, around an eighth of which occur a single time. Together, the top ten hold over 20% of the sample.

This clonotype was sampled from a man between 18 and 29 years old who had mild COVID-19 (a few samples of this study predate the infection). The sample titles of this study are shuffled in the database, so cell type and time point are left out; the donor was told from shared clones. Input material: PBMCs or a T cell subset sorted from them (not recorded which). The chain is assembled from TRBV7-3 and TRBJ1-2, and TRBD1 matches 9 of the central bases. This receptor carries the CDR3 CASSPEQGALVGGYTF. In nucleotides, the sequence is TGTGCCAGCAGCCCGGAACAGGGGGCTCTCGTGGGGGGCTACACCTTC.